The 23 T cell receptor beta chains given below trace back to one sample, sequenced in a study of cytomegalovirus exposure and HLA in healthy donors. Researchers ran the PCR with 60 Vbeta and 13 Jbeta primers. Libraries were prepared by immunoSEQ multiplex PCR; TCRdb keeps only in-frame clonotypes and omits some of them. This table has roughly 170,000 clones, almost 85% appearing once. Sequenced material: PBMCs. These receptors came from a girl aged 10-17 years in good health and CMV-seropositive.

The J gene is TRBJ2-1, the V gene TRBV19; perhaps TRBD1 as D (5 bases). V was cut by 3 bases and J by 8 bases, with 11 bases left in between. This CDR3 has 13 residues. CDR1 is LNHDA and CDR2 is SQIVND in the germline V gene (reference sequence). CDR3 amino acids: CASSITRVDEQFF. The CDR3 region has the DNA TGTGCCAGTAGTATTACCAGGGTCGATGAGCAGTTCTTC.

V usage is TRBV2 and J usage is TRBJ2-5; no firm D call. The J call may be wrong; the DNA end is better matched by TRBJ2-7. The CDR3 has 13 residues. Germline V gene sequence: CDR1 SNHLY, CDR2 FYNNEI. CDR3 sequence: CASSLNGLYEQYF. In DNA form, the CDR3 reads TGTGCCAGCAGCCTGAATGGGCTCTACGAGCAGTACTTC.

V usage is TRBV18 and J usage is TRBJ1-2, with 8 bases matching TRBD1. This CDR3 contains 13 residues. CDR1 is KGHSH and CDR2 is LQKENI in the germline V gene. With V trimmed by 5 bases and J by 13 bases, 12 bases remained unmatched. The CDR3 here is CASSSGQGDGCTF. Written as DNA, the CDR3 is TGTGCCAGCTCATCCGGACAGGGCGACGGTTGCACCTTC.

V usage is TRBV5-8 and J usage is TRBJ1-1; D gene uncertain. The germline gives CDR1 SGHTS, CDR2 YDEGEE. V lost 2 bases and J 7 bases, leaving 15 bases between the germline ends. This CDR3 is 14 amino acids long. In DNA form, the CDR3 reads TGTGCCAGCAGCTTTCCTTGGCAGACTAATGAAGCTTTCTTT. Translating it yields CASSFPWQTNEAFF.

The chain carries TRBV4-1 and TRBJ1-2; D gene ambiguous. Looked up from germline, CDR1 is MGHRA and CDR2 is YSYEKL. CDR3 length: 15 amino acids. With 0 bases removed from V and 5 bases from J, the gap between germline ends came to 13 bases. The CDR3 loop is CASSQEGARTYGYTF. DNA for the CDR3: TGCGCCAGCAGCCAAGAGGGAGCCCGAACGTATGGCTACACCTTC.

The V gene is TRBV6-5, the J gene TRBJ1-1; weak D call: TRBD1 (6 bases). With 0 bases removed from V and 6 bases from J, the gap between germline ends came to 11 bases. The CDR3 contains 14 residues. Looked up from germline, CDR1 is MNHEY and CDR2 is SVGAGI. The CDR3, as DNA: TGTGCCAGCAGTTACTCGTCCAGGGGCCCTGAAGCTTTCTTT. Its translation is CASSYSSRGPEAFF.

The chain uses TRBV7-3 and TRBJ2-2; a weak D match, TRBD2 (7 bases). The CDR3 has 19 amino acids. Germline V gene lookup returns CDR1 SGHTA and CDR2 FQGTGA. V lost 1 base and J lost 1, with 19 bases in between. The CDR3 spells CASSLMRALGGLNTGELFF. The CDR3 DNA reads TGTGCCAGCAGCTTAATGAGGGCACTGGGGGGGCTGAACACCGGGGAGCTGTTTTTT.

V gene TRBV12-5 combines with J gene TRBJ2-7, with D hard to call. The germline gives CDR1 LGHNT, CDR2 FRNRAP. Trimming stripped 3 bases from V and 2 bases from J, with 8 bases between. CDR3 length: 13 amino acids. The CDR3: CASGLRQTYEQYF. Here the CDR3 DNA reads TGTGCTAGTGGTTTAAGACAAACCTACGAGCAGTACTTC.

The chain joins TRBV5-3 to TRBJ2-7; possible D gene TRBD1, 6 bases. TRBV5-3 is an ORF; its function is uncertain. This CDR3 is built from 14 residues. V was pared by 4 bases and J by 5 bases, with 16 bases between. CDR3 nucleotides: TGTGCCAGAAGCCCATGGGGGCCTCTCCACGAGCAGTACTTC. It translates to CARSPWGPLHEQYF.

This rearrangement joins TRBV27 to TRBJ2-1; a possible D gene is TRBD2 (5 bases). Germline V gives CDR1 MNHEY, CDR2 SMNVEV (reference sequence). V lost 2 bases to trimming and J lost 9 bases, with 14 bases between them. This CDR3 contains 14 residues. CDR3 region: CASSLEDRDTEQFF. CDR3 nucleotide sequence: TGTGCCAGCAGTTTAGAGGACCGGGATACTGAGCAGTTCTTC.

In its sample, this clone was seen once. The V call is TRBV14, the J call TRBJ1-2, with 7 bases matching TRBD1. CDR1 is SGHDN and CDR2 is FVKESK in the germline V gene. The CDR3 totals 15 residues. V lost 3 bases to trimming and J lost 7 bases; unmatched junction nucleotides: 11. CDR3 in amino acids: CASSHTGQPLGGYTF. The CDR3 DNA follows: TGTGCCAGCAGCCATACGGGACAGCCCCTGGGTGGCTACACCTTC.

This chain joins TRBV19 and TRBJ2-5; possible D gene TRBD1, 6 bases. The germline V and J ends were trimmed by 4 bases and 4 bases, with 7 bases remaining between them. The CDR3 sequence is 12 residues long. Germline assignment: CDR1 LNHDA and CDR2 SQIVND (reference sequence). CDR3 nucleotides: TGTGCCAGTAGTACGACAGGAGAGACCCAGTACTTC. Its translation is CASSTTGETQYF.

The chain has TRBV7-9 and TRBJ1-6; 7 bases match TRBD1. The CDR3 is made up of 16 amino acids. Germline assignment: CDR1 SEHNR and CDR2 FQNEAQ (reference sequence). J lost 7 bases, V lost 3 bases, and 9 bases had no gene match. CDR3 nucleotides: TGTGCCAGCAGCTTGCGGACGACAGGGCCGAATTCACCCCTCCACTTT. Translation: CASSLRTTGPNSPLHF.

This chain uses TRBV27 with TRBJ2-2; D may be TRBD1 (6 bases). Trimming stripped 3 bases from V and 4 bases from J, with 12 bases between. The CDR3 length is 15 residues. Germline-derived CDR1 and CDR2 are MNHEY and SMNVEV (reference sequence). The CDR3 DNA reads TGTGCCAGCAGTTTGTCAGGGGCGACCACCGGGGAGCTGTTTTTT. It specifies CASSLSGATTGELFF.

This sequence joins TRBV4-1 and TRBJ1-5; D unresolved. The V gene lost 0 bases and the J gene lost 2 bases, with 8 bases spanning the gap. This CDR3 is 15 amino acids long. CDR1 and CDR2 (germline): MGHRA, YSYEKL. CDR3 residues: CASSQDLQGNQPQHF. The CDR3 DNA sequence: TGCGCCAGCAGCCAAGATCTCCAGGGCAATCAGCCCCAGCATTTT.

This clone was observed a single time. The chain links TRBV6-5 to TRBJ2-7; no firm D call. This CDR3 contains 14 residues. The germline V gene encodes CDR1 MNHEY and CDR2 SVGAGI. Trimming pared 7 bases from V and 0 bases from J, leaving 13 bases between. The CDR3 region has the DNA TGTGCCAGCACTCAGCAAGACAACTCCTACGAGCAGTACTTC. Its protein is CASTQQDNSYEQYF.

Points on this clone: The sample carries other DNA sequences with the same CDR3. The rearrangement uses TRBV4-1 and TRBJ2-7; no clear D. Looked up from germline, CDR1 is MGHRA and CDR2 is YSYEKL. Trimming left V 0 bases short and J 3 bases short, with 6 bases between. CDR3 length: 13 amino acids. CDR3 sequence: CASSQDLLYEQYF. The CDR3 DNA sequence: TGCGCCAGCAGCCAAGATCTCCTCTACGAGCAGTACTTC.

The chain couples TRBV27 to TRBJ2-7; the match to TRBD2 covers 7 bases. The J segment lost 0 bases and the V segment lost 5 bases, leaving 7 bases of the junction unmatched. CDR1 and CDR2 from the germline V gene are MNHEY and SMNVEV (reference sequence). CDR3 size: 15 residues. The CDR3 DNA reads TGTGCCAGCAGTCTCTCGAGCGGGGCCTCCTACGAGCAGTACTTC. Its translation: CASSLSSGASYEQYF.

This clone has a handful of counts. The chain has TRBV10-3 and TRBJ1-1; D gene ambiguous. Germline-derived CDR1 and CDR2 are ENHRY and SYGVKD. The CDR3 has 14 amino acids. V was cut by 2 bases and J by 4 bases, with 11 bases left in between. For the CDR3, the DNA is TGTGCCATCAGTGAGGCCCGGGAGGTCACTGAAGCTTTCTTT. Its translation: CAISEAREVTEAFF.

This rearrangement joins TRBV29-1 to TRBJ2-7; the D gene is possibly TRBD2 (5 bases). V lost 4 bases, J lost 9 bases, and 13 bases lay in between. The CDR3 runs to 11 residues. Germline V CDR1 and CDR2: SQVTM, ANQGSEA. In nucleotides, the CDR3 is TGCAGCGTTGGACCCACCGCGGGGCAGTACTTC. It encodes CSVGPTAGQYF.

The gene calls are TRBV18 and TRBJ2-7; 11 bases are a match to TRBD1. V lost 3 bases, J lost 3 bases, and 4 bases stayed unmatched. In germline, CDR1 is KGHSH, CDR2 LQKENI. There are 15 residues in the CDR3. CDR3 in DNA: TGTGCCAGCTCACCGCAGGGACAGGGGGGCTACGAGCAGTACTTC. Residues: CASSPQGQGGYEQYF.

The rearrangement uses TRBV19 and TRBJ2-7; 8 nucleotides align to TRBD1. The CDR3 totals 14 residues. The ends lost 3 bases at V and 0 bases at J; junction bases unmatched: 1. Germline V CDR1 and CDR2: LNHDA, SQIVND (reference sequence). The CDR3 sequence is CASSIGTGSYEQYF. The CDR3 DNA is TGTGCCAGTAGTATTGGGACAGGCTCCTACGAGCAGTACTTC.

V gene TRBV7-3 combines with J gene TRBJ1-2; 8 bases align to TRBD1. CDR1 is SGHTA and CDR2 is FQGTGA in the germline V gene. V lost 5 bases, J lost 7 bases, and 9 bases stayed unmatched. This CDR3 comprises 14 residues. CDR3 residues: CASSLDRERGGYTF. In nucleotides, the CDR3 is TGTGCCAGCAGCCTGGACAGGGAGAGAGGTGGCTACACCTTC.